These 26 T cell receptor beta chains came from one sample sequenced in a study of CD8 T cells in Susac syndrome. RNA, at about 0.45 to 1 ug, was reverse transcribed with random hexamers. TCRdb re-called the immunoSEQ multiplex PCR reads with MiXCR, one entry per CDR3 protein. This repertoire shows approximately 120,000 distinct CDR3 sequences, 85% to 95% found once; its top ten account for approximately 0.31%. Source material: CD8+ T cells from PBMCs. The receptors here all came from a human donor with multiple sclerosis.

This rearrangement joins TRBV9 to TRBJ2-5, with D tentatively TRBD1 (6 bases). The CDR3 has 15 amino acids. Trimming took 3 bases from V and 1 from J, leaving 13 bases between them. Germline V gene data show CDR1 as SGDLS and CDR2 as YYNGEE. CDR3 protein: CASSGGGQSQETQYF. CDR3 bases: TGTGCCAGCAGCGGAGGAGGACAGAGCCAAGAGACCCAGTACTTC.

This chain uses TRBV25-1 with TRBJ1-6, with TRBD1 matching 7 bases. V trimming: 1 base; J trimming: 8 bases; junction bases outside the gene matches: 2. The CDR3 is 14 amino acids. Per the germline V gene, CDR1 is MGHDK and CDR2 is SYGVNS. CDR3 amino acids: CASSESGGYSPLHF. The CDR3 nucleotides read TGTGCCAGCAGTGAATCAGGGGGATATTCACCCCTCCACTTT.

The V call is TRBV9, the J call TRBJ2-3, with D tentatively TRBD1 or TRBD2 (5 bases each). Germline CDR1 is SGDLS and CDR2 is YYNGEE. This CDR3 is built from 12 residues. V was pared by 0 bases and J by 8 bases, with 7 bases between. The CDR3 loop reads CASSVGGSTQYF. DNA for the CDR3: TGTGCCAGCAGCGTAGGGGGGAGTACGCAGTATTTT.

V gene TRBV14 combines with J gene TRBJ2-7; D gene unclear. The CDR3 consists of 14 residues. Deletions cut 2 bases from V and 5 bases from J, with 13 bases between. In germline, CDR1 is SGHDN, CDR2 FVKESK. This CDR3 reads CASSQSGLGHEQYF. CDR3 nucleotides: TGTGCCAGCAGCCAATCGGGTCTTGGGCACGAGCAGTACTTC.

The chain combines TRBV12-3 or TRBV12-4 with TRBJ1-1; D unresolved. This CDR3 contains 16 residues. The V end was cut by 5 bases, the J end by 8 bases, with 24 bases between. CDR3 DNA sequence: TGTGCCAGCAGTCAACGGTGGGTACTTGCCAAGACAGAAGCTTTCTTT. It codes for CASSQRWVLAKTEAFF.

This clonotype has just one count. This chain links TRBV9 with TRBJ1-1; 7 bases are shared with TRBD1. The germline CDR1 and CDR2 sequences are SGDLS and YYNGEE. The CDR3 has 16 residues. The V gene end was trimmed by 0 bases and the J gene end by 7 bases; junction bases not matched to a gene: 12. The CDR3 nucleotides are TGTGCCAGCAGCGTAGACGGCCGTGGCCAGGGGGTTGAAGCTTTCTTT. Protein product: CASSVDGRGQGVEAFF.

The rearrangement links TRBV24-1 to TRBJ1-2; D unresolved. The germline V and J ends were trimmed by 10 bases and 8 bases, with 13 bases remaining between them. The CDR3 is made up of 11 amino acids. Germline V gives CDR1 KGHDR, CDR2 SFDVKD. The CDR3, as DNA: TGTGCCACGGAATCTATGATGGGCTACACCTTC. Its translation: CATESMMGYTF.

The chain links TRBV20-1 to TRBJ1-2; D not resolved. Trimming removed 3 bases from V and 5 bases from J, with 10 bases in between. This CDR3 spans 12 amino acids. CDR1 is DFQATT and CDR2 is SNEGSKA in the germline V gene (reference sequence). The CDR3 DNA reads TGCAGTGCTAGGCCCCCCCCTTATGGCTACACCTTC. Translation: CSARPPPYGYTF.

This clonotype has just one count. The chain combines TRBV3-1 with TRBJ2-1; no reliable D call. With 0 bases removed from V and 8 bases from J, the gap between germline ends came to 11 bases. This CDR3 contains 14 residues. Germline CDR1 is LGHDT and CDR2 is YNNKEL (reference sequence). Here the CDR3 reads CASSQDPTGDEQFF. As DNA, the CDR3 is TGTGCCAGCAGCCAAGATCCGACGGGTGATGAGCAGTTCTTC.

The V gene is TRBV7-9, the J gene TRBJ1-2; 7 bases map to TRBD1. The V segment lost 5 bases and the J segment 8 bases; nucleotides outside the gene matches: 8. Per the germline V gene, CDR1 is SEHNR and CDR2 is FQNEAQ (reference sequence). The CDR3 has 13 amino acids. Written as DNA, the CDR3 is TGTGCCAGCAGCCGTCCAGGGGGAAGCGGCTACACCTTC. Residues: CASSRPGGSGYTF. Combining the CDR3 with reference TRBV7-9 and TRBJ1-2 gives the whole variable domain DTGVSQNPRHKITKRGQNVTFRCDPISEHNRLYWYRQTLGQGPEFLTYFQNEAQLEKSRLLSDRFSAERPKGSFSTLEIQRTEQGDSAMYLCASSRPGGSGYTFGSGTRLTVV.

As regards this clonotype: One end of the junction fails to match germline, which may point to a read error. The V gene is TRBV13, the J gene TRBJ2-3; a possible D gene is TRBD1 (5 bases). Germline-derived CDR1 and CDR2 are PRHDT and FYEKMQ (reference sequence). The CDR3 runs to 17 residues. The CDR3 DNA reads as TGTGCCAGCAGCGTAGGGGCCTCAATCCGATACACAGATACGCAGTATTTT. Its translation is CASSVGASIRYTDTQYF.

The CDR3: CASSRAEGGPYEQYF. CDR3 DNA sequence: TGTGCCAGCAGCCGTGCGGAGGGGGGGCCCTACGAGCAGTACTTC. The chain has TRBV13 and TRBJ2-7; D is perhaps TRBD2 (7 bases). Germline V gene lookup returns CDR1 PRHDT and CDR2 FYEKMQ (reference sequence). The V end lost 5 bases, the J end lost 2 bases, and 16 bases lay between the germline ends. The CDR3 totals 15 residues.

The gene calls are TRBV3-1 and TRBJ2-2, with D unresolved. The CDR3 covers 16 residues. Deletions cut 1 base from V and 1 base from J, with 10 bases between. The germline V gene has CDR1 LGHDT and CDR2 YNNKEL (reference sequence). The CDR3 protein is CASSQVRPRNTGELFF. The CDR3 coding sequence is TGTGCCAGCAGCCAAGTCAGGCCGAGGAACACCGGGGAGCTGTTTTTT.

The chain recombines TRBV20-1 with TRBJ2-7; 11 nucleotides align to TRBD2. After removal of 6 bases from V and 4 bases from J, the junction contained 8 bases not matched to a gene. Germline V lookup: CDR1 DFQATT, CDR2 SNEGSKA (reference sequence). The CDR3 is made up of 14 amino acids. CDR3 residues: CSAPDSGGAYEQYF. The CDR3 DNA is TGCAGTGCCCCGGATAGCGGGGGGGCGTACGAGCAGTACTTC.

CDR3 in amino acids: CASSWSGQYYEQYF. CDR3 in DNA: TGTGCCAGCAGCTGGTCCGGGCAGTACTACGAGCAGTACTTC. The gene calls are TRBV7-9 and TRBJ2-7, with D unclear. Germline CDR1 SEHNR, CDR2 FQNEAQ (reference sequence). The V end lost 4 bases, the J end lost 3 bases, and 13 bases lay between the germline ends. CDR3 size: 14 residues.

The CDR3: CASSLGAFRRGFYNEQFF. CDR3 DNA sequence: TGTGCCAGCAGTTTAGGGGCCTTCCGTCGGGGCTTCTACAATGAGCAGTTCTTC. The rearrangement uses TRBV12-3 or TRBV12-4 and TRBJ2-1; D tentatively reads TRBD1 or TRBD2 (5 bases each). This CDR3 region has 18 residues. V shed 1 base and J shed 3 bases, with 19 bases lying between them.

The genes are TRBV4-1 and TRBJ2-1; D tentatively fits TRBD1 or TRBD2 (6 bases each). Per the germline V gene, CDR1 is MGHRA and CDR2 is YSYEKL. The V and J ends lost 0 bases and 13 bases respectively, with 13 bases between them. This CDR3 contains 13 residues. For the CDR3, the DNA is TGCGCCAGCAGCCAAGATGGGGGGCGGGATCAGTTCTTC. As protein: CASSQDGGRDQFF.

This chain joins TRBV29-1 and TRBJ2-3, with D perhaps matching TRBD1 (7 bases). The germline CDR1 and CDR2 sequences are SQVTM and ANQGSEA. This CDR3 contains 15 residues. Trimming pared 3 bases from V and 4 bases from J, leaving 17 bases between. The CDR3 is CSVDQRRGLADTQYF. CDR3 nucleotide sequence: TGCAGCGTTGATCAGAGGAGGGGGCTGGCAGATACGCAGTATTTT.

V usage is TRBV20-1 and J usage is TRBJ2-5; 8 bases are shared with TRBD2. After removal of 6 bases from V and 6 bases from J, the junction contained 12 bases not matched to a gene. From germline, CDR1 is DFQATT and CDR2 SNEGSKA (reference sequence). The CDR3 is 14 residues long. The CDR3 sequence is CSAKSGGAGKTQYF. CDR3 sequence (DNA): TGCAGTGCCAAAAGCGGGGGCGCTGGGAAGACCCAGTACTTC.

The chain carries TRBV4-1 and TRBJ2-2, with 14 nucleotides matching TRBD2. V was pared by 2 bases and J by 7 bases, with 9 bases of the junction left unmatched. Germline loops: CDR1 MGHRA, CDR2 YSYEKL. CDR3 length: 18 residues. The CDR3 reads CASSQSGLAGASHGELFF. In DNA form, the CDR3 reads TGCGCCAGCAGCCAATCGGGACTAGCGGGAGCAAGTCACGGGGAGCTGTTTTTT.

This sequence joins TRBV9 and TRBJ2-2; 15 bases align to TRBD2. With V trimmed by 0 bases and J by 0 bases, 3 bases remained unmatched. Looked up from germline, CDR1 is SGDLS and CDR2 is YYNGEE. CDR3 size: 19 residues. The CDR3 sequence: CASSVDGLAGGPNTGELFF. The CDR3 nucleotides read TGTGCCAGCAGCGTAGATGGACTAGCGGGAGGGCCGAACACCGGGGAGCTGTTTTTT.

The CDR3 region is CASSQRRSGGRETQYF. Here the CDR3 DNA reads TGTGCCAGCAGCCAAAGGAGGAGTGGTGGGAGGGAGACCCAGTACTTC. The chain has TRBV14 and TRBJ2-5; TRBD2 is a possible D gene (6 bases). The CDR3 is 16 residues long. V lost 2 bases, J lost 5 bases, and 18 bases lay in between. Germline CDR1 SGHDN, CDR2 FVKESK. Supplemented by reference TRBV14 and TRBJ2-5, the full variable domain reads EAGVTQFPSHSVIEKGQTVTLRCDPISGHDNLYWYRRVMGKEIKFLLHFVKESKQDESGMPNNRFLAERTGGTYSTLKVQPAELEDSGVYFCASSQRRSGGRETQYFGPGTRLLVL.

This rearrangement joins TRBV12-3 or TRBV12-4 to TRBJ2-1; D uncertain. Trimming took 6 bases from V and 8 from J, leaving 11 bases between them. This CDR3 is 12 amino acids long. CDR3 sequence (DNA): TGTGCCAGCAGCCATCGGGTGGATGAGCAGTTCTTC. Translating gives CASSHRVDEQFF.

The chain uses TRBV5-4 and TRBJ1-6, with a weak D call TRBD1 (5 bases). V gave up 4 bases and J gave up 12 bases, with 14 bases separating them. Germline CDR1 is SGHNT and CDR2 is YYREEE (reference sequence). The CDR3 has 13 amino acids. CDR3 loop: CASSPGHLGPLHF. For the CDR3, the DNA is TGTGCCAGCAGCCCTGGACACTTGGGACCCCTCCACTTT.

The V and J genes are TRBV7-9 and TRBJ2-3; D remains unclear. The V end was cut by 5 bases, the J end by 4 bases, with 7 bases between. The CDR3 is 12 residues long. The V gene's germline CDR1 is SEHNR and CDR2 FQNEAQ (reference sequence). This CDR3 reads CASSRTPDTQYF. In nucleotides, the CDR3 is TGTGCCAGCAGCAGGACCCCAGATACGCAGTATTTT. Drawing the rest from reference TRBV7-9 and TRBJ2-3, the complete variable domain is DTGVSQNPRHKITKRGQNVTFRCDPISEHNRLYWYRQTLGQGPEFLTYFQNEAQLEKSRLLSDRFSAERPKGSFSTLEIQRTEQGDSAMYLCASSRTPDTQYFGPGTRLTVL.

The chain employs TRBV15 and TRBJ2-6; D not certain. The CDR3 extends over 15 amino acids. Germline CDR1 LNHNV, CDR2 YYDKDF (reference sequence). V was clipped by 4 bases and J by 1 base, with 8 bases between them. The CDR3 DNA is TGTGCCACCAGCACGACCCTATCTGGGGCCAACGTCCTGACTTTC. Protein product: CATSTTLSGANVLTF.